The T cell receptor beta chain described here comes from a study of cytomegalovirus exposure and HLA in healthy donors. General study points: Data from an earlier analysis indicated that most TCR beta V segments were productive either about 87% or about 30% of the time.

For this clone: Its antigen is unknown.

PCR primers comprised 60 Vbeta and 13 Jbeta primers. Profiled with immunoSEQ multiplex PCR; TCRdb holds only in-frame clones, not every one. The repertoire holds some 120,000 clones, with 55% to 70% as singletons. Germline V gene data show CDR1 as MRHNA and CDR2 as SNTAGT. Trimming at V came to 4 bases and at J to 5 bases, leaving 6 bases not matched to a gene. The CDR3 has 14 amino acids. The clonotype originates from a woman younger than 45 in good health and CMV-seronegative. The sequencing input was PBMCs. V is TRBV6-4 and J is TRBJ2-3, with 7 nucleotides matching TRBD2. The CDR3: CASSAAGVKDTQYF. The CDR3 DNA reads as TGTGCCAGCAGTGCGGCGGGAGTGAAAGATACGCAGTATTTT.